This T cell receptor beta chain was obtained from a study of blood T cell repertoires in COVID-19. Study-wide background: Acute and convalescent COVID-19 samples came from the United States, Italy and Spain. Sample material is recorded as cDNA or gDNA derived from T cells, B-cell-depleted T cells, or PBMCs.

As originally analysed: It was from reference gene primer amplification that nucleated cell counts were estimated. The protocol was immunoSEQ multiplex PCR, while the TCRdb copy is restricted to in-frame clones and leaves out a portion. V and J calls and clone size are as listed in that table; D and trimming were resolved from the DNA. The sample lists 55,000 to 75,000 clones, around 86% occurring once. CDR3 length equals 14 residues. The junction had 2 bases not matched to a gene; V was cut back by 7 bases and J by 2 bases. From germline, CDR1 is LNHDA and CDR2 SQIVND (reference sequence). The source is a human donor with active COVID-19. The donor label of this sample is uncertain. The genes are TRBV19 and TRBJ1-3; 10 positions match TRBD1. The sample taken for sequencing was peripheral blood. The DNA for the CDR3 is TGTGCCAGTAACGACAGGGGGCCTGGAAACACCATATATTTT. It yields the protein CASNDRGPGNTIYF.